The rows below give T cell receptor beta chains drawn from one sample of a study of shared clonotypes between healthy human individuals. Repertoires were generated with immunoSEQ multiplex PCR, while TCRdb's copy carries only in-frame clones and drops some. The sample includes around 510,000 clones, 70% to 80% seen only once; the top ten take 12%. What was sequenced was PBMCs. The receptors stem from a woman aged 40 to 50 in good health. Some clones in this sample may be carry-over from other donors' samples. Each CDR3 is given with its conserved first and last residue. The order of the fields is D gene, J gene, V gene, CDR3 length, clone size, CDR3 protein, CDR3 DNA. The D gene is left open where the match is weak. Size values are once, few and many counts, or a class for expanded clones, and some rows have none.

d_gene: NA; j_gene: TRBJ1-1; v_gene: TRBV29-1; len: 12; abundance: NA; CDR3aa: CSALTGYTEAFF; CDR3nt: TGCAGCGCCCTAACTGGGTACACTGAGGCCTTCTTT
d_gene: NA; j_gene: TRBJ1-3; v_gene: TRBV11-2; len: 15; abundance: NA; CDR3aa: CASSLVRDSGNTIYF; CDR3nt: TGTGCCAGCAGCTTAGTTCGGGACTCTGGAAACACCATATATTTT
d_gene: TRBD2; j_gene: TRBJ2-1; v_gene: TRBV10-3; len: 17; abundance: NA; CDR3aa: CAISEGLGAGVYNEQFF; CDR3nt: TGTGCCATCAGTGAGGGCCTAGGAGCGGGAGTTTACAATGAGCAGTTCTTC
d_gene: NA; j_gene: TRBJ2-5; v_gene: TRBV6-5; len: 14; abundance: NA; CDR3aa: CASSFADSQETQYF; CDR3nt: TGTGCCAGCAGTTTCGCGGACTCACAAGAGACCCAGTACTTC
d_gene: TRBD2; j_gene: TRBJ2-1; v_gene: TRBV2; len: 19; abundance: NA; CDR3aa: CAGSPGTSGRAIAYNEQFF; CDR3nt: TGTGCCGGCAGTCCCGGGACTAGCGGGAGGGCCATCGCGTACAATGAGCAGTTCTTC
d_gene: TRBD1; j_gene: TRBJ1-1; v_gene: TRBV28; len: 15; abundance: NA; CDR3aa: CASRPQEGARTEAFF; CDR3nt: TGTGCCAGCAGACCTCAGGAGGGGGCGCGTACTGAAGCTTTCTTT
d_gene: NA; j_gene: TRBJ2-1; v_gene: TRBV6-1; len: 15; abundance: NA; CDR3aa: CASSEIAGSYNEQFF; CDR3nt: TGTGCCAGCAGTGAAATTGCAGGCTCCTACAATGAGCAGTTCTTC
d_gene: NA; j_gene: TRBJ2-7; v_gene: TRBV11-2; len: 11; abundance: once; CDR3aa: CASSGRVEQYF; CDR3nt: TGTGCCAGCAGTGGCAGGGTCGAGCAGTACTTC
d_gene: NA; j_gene: TRBJ2-1; v_gene: TRBV2; len: 16; abundance: NA; CDR3aa: CASSEHSLTTINEQFF; CDR3nt: TGTGCCAGCAGTGAGCATTCACTAACCACGATCAATGAGCAGTTCTTC
d_gene: NA; j_gene: TRBJ1-1; v_gene: TRBV7-8; len: 14; abundance: NA; CDR3aa: CASSPDLKHTEAFF; CDR3nt: TGTGCCAGCAGCCCGGACCTCAAACACACTGAAGCTTTCTTT
d_gene: TRBD1; j_gene: TRBJ1-1; v_gene: TRBV5-1; len: 14; abundance: NA; CDR3aa: CASSQTGGRTGAFF; CDR3nt: TGCGCCAGCAGCCAAACAGGGGGCCGCACTGGAGCTTTCTTT
d_gene: NA; j_gene: TRBJ2-2; v_gene: TRBV4-1; len: 14; abundance: NA; CDR3aa: CASSRKADTGELFF; CDR3nt: TGCGCCAGCAGCCGGAAAGCGGACACCGGGGAGCTGTTTTTT
d_gene: NA; j_gene: TRBJ2-7; v_gene: TRBV6-1; len: 11; abundance: NA; CDR3aa: CASSEGDEQYF; CDR3nt: TGTGCCAGCAGTGAAGGGGACGAGCAGTACTTC
d_gene: NA; j_gene: TRBJ1-1; v_gene: TRBV19; len: 14; abundance: once; CDR3aa: CASSNPGLNTEAFF; CDR3nt: TGTGCCAGTAGTAATCCAGGGTTAAACACTGAAGCTTTCTTT
d_gene: NA; j_gene: TRBJ1-1; v_gene: TRBV2; len: 11; abundance: few; CDR3aa: CASKSPTEAFF; CDR3nt: TGTGCCAGCAAATCCCCCACTGAAGCTTTCTTT
d_gene: NA; j_gene: TRBJ2-3; v_gene: TRBV5-1; len: 16; abundance: once; CDR3aa: CASSSGIGRGTDTQYF; CDR3nt: TGCGCCAGCAGCTCGGGAATAGGAAGGGGCACAGATACGCAGTATTTT
d_gene: NA; j_gene: TRBJ2-3; v_gene: TRBV27; len: 16; abundance: NA; CDR3aa: CASSKSPGLGTDTQYF; CDR3nt: TGTGCCAGCAGTAAAAGTCCGGGACTGGGCACAGATACGCAGTATTTT
d_gene: TRBD2; j_gene: TRBJ2-7; v_gene: TRBV27; len: 21; abundance: once; CDR3aa: CASSLFGVPGLAGFPSYEQYF; CDR3nt: TGTGCCAGCAGTTTGTTTGGTGTTCCGGGACTAGCGGGATTCCCCTCCTACGAGCAGTACTTC
d_gene: NA; j_gene: TRBJ2-3; v_gene: TRBV11-2; len: 16; abundance: NA; CDR3aa: CASSLNDRLGTDTQYF; CDR3nt: TGTGCCAGCAGCCTAAACGACAGGTTAGGAACAGATACGCAGTATTTT
d_gene: NA; j_gene: TRBJ2-7; v_gene: TRBV30; len: 15; abundance: NA; CDR3aa: CAWSVQWGLRYEQYF; CDR3nt: TGTGCCTGGAGTGTACAATGGGGACTCCGCTACGAGCAGTACTTC
d_gene: NA; j_gene: TRBJ2-5; v_gene: TRBV19; len: 16; abundance: once; CDR3aa: CASSSMIAVGQETQYF; CDR3nt: TGTGCCAGTAGTTCTATGATAGCGGTGGGGCAAGAGACCCAGTACTTC
d_gene: TRBD1; j_gene: TRBJ1-1; v_gene: TRBV30; len: 13; abundance: NA; CDR3aa: CAWTTDRVGEAFF; CDR3nt: TGTGCCTGGACTACGGACAGGGTCGGCGAAGCTTTCTTT
d_gene: NA; j_gene: TRBJ2-1; v_gene: TRBV19; len: 13; abundance: NA; CDR3aa: CASSAGSYNEQFF; CDR3nt: TGTGCCAGTAGTGCAGGTTCCTACAATGAGCAGTTCTTC
d_gene: NA; j_gene: TRBJ2-5; v_gene: TRBV4-3; len: 13; abundance: few; CDR3aa: CASSQDLRETQYF; CDR3nt: TGCGCCAGCAGCCAAGATCTTCGTGAGACCCAGTACTTC